This T cell receptor beta chain was obtained from a study of CD8+ T cells in alopecia areata. Study results and limitations: Just one nonresponder means the tie between baseline CD8+ expansion and response stays uncertain.

Treatment specified: oral pan-JAK inhibitor, 5-10 mg twice daily. Following extraction, RNA underwent reverse transcription to cDNA, which served as the sequencing template. Data came from immunoSEQ multiplex PCR; TCRdb stores just in-frame clones and leaves some out. The table lists approximately 210,000 clones, less than 45% of them singletons. CDR1 is GTSNPN, CDR2 SVGIG, per germline (reference sequence). The V gene end was trimmed by 2 bases and the J gene end by 2 bases; junction bases not matched to a gene: 7. This CDR3 comprises 15 residues. On this clone: Its antigen remains unknown.

This clonotype was sampled from a human donor with alopecia areata. Sequencing used CD4+ T cells sorted from blood, obtained at roughly week 38, from a patient treated with tofacitinib. The genes are TRBV30 and TRBJ2-3; 7 bases align to TRBD2. The CDR3 protein is CAWSPGRGSTDTQYF. CDR3 bases: TGTGCCTGGAGTCCCGGGCGGGGGTCCACAGATACGCAGTATTTT.